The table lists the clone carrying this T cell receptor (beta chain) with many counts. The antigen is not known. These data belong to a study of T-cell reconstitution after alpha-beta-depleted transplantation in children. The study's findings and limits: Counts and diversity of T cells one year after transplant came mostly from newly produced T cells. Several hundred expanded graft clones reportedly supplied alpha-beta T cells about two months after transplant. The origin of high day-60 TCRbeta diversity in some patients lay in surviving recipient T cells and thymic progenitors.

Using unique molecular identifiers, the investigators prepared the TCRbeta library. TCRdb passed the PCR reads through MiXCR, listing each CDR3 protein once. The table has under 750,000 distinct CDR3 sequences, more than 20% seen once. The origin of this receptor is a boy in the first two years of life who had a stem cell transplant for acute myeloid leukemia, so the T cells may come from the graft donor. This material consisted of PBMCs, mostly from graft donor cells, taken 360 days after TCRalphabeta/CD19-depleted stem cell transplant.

CDR3: CASSELGQSYNEQFF. The CDR3 DNA sequence: TGTGCCAGCAGTGAACTGGGACAGTCCTACAATGAGCAGTTCTTC. This chain joins TRBV2 and TRBJ2-1; 7 bases line up with TRBD1. There are 15 residues in the CDR3. Trimming at V came to 2 bases and at J to 1 base, leaving 2 bases not matched to a gene. Germline values: CDR1 SNHLY, CDR2 FYNNEI.